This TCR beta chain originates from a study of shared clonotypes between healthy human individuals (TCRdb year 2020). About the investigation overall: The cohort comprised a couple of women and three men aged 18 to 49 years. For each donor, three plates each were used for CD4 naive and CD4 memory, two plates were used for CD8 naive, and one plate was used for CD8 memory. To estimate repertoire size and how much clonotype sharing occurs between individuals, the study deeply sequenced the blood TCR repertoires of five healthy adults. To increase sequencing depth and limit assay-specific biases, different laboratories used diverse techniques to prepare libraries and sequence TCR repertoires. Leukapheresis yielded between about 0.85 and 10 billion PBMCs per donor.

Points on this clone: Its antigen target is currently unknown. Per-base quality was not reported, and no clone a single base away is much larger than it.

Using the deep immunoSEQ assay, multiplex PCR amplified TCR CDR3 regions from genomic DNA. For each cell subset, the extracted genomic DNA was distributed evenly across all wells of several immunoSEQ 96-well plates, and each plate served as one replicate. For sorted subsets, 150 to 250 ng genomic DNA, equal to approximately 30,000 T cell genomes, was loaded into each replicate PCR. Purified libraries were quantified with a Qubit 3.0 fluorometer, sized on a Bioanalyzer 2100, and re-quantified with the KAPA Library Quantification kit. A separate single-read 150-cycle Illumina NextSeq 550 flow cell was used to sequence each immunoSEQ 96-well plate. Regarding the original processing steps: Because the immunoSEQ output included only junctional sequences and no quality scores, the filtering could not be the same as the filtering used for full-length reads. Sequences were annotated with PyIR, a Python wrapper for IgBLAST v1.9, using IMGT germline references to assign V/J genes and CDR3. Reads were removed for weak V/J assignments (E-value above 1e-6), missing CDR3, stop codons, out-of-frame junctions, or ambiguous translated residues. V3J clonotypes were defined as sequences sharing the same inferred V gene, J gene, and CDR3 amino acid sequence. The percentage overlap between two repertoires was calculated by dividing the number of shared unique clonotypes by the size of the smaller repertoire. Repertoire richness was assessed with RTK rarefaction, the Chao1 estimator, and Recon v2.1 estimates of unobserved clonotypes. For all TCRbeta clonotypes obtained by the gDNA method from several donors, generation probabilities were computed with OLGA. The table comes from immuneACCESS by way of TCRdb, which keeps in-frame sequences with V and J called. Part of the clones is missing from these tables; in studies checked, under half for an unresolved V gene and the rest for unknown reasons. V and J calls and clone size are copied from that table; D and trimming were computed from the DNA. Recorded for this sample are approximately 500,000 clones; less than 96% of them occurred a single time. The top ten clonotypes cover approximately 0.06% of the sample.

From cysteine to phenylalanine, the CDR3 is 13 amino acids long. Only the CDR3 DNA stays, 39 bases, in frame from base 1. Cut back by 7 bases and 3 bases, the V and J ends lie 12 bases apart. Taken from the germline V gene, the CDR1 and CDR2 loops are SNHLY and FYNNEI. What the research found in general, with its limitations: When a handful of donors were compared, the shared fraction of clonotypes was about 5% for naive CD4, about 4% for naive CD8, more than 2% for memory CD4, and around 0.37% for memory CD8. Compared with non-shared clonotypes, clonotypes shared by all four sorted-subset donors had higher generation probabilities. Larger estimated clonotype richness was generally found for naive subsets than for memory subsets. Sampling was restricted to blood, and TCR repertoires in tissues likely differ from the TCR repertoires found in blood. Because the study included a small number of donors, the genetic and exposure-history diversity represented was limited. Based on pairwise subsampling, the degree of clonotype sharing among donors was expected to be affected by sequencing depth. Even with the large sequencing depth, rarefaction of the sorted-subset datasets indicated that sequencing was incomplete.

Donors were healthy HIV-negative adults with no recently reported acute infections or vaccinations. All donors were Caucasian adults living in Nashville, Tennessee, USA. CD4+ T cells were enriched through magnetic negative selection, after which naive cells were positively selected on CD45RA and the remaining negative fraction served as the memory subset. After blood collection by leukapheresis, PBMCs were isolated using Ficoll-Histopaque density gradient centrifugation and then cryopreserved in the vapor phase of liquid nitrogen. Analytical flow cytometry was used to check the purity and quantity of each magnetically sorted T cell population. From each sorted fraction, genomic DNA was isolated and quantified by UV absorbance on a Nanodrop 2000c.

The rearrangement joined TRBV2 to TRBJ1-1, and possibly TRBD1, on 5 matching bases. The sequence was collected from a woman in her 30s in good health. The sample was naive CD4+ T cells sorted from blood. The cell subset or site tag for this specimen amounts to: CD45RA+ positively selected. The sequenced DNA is TGTGCCAGCAACGATCAGGGTTACACTGAAGCTTTCTTT. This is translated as CASNDQGYTEAFF.